Below, 10 T cell receptor beta chains from the same sample are listed, as sequenced in a study of blood T cell repertoires in COVID-19. The method was immunoSEQ multiplex PCR; TCRdb's version includes in-frame clones alone and lacks a portion of them. The sample yields roughly 360,000 clones, around 89% seen once. Sequenced material: PBMCs or T cells enriched from blood (not recorded which). Source of these receptors: a woman aged 30 to 39 with acute COVID-19.

The chain carries TRBV28 and TRBJ2-2; D not certain. The CDR3 length is 13 residues. Trimming took 1 base from V and 3 from J, leaving 3 bases between them. CDR1 is MDHEN and CDR2 is SYDVKM in the germline V gene. The DNA of the CDR3 is TGTGCCAGCAGTTTATCTTACACCGGGGAGCTGTTTTTT. This gives the protein CASSLSYTGELFF.

J is TRBJ1-1 and V is TRBV2, with 9 bases that match TRBD1. Per germline, CDR1 SNHLY and CDR2 FYNNEI. V gave up 5 bases and J gave up 7 bases; unmatched junction bases: 8. There are 14 residues in the CDR3. This CDR3 reads CASSLGTGTLEAFF. The CDR3 DNA sequence: TGTGCCAGCAGTCTTGGGACAGGGACTCTTGAAGCTTTCTTT.

The chain couples TRBV5-6 to TRBJ1-2, with D possibly being TRBD1 (6 bases). The CDR3 contains 13 residues. Per the germline V gene, CDR1 is SGHDT and CDR2 is YYEEEE. V was pared by 1 base and J by 6 bases, with 10 bases between. The CDR3: CASSLRQGNGYTF. The CDR3 DNA sequence: TGTGCCAGCAGCTTGAGGCAGGGGAATGGCTACACCTTC.

This chain uses TRBV2 with TRBJ2-5; a possible D gene is TRBD1 (5 bases). The CDR3 sequence is 12 residues long. V was pared by 8 bases and J by 2 bases, with 9 bases between. The V gene's germline CDR1 is SNHLY and CDR2 FYNNEI. CDR3 sequence (DNA): TGTGCCAGCGCCAGGGTTCAAGAGACCCAGTACTTC. This translates into CASARVQETQYF.

The chain has TRBV24-1 and TRBJ2-4, with D tentatively TRBD1 (6 bases). Germline V CDR1 and CDR2: KGHDR, SFDVKD. Between the trimmed V and J ends, which lost 5 bases and 3 bases, there was a span of 10 bases. The CDR3 has 14 residues. The CDR3 DNA is TGTGCCACCAGTGCTCCAGGGGTCAAAAACATTCAGTACTTC. Protein product: CATSAPGVKNIQYF.

The rearrangement uses TRBV18 and TRBJ2-3; TRBD1 matches at 8 bases. This CDR3 region has 14 residues. The V gene's germline CDR1 is KGHSH and CDR2 LQKENI. Trimming cost V 4 bases and J 2 bases; bases outside gene matches: 2. The CDR3 nucleotides are TGTGCCAGCTCACTGACAGGGGACACAGATACGCAGTATTTT. The encoded protein is CASSLTGDTDTQYF.

This clone was detected a few times. The chain employs TRBV30 and TRBJ2-3; the match to TRBD2 covers 14 bases. The CDR3 spans 15 residues. J was trimmed by 1 base and V by 5 bases; bases with no gene match: 2. CDR1 and CDR2 from the germline V gene are GTSNPN and SVGIG (reference sequence). The CDR3 coding sequence is TGTGCCTGGGGGACTAGCGGGGGCCGCACAGATACGCAGTATTTT. Translation gives CAWGTSGGRTDTQYF. Based on the CDR3 plus reference TRBV30 and TRBJ2-3, the full variable domain is SQTIHQWPATLVQPVGSPLSLECTVEGTSNPNLYWYRQAAGRGLQLLFYSVGIGQISSEVPQNLSASRPQDRQFILSSKKLLLSDSGFYLCAWGTSGGRTDTQYFGPGTRLTVL.

The chain uses TRBV5-5 and TRBJ1-1; D is perhaps TRBD1 (6 bases). This CDR3 contains 14 residues. The V gene lost 1 base and the J gene lost 4 bases, with 11 bases spanning the gap. CDR1 and CDR2 (germline): SGHKS, YYEKEE (reference sequence). The CDR3 DNA follows: TGTGCCAGCAGCTTGTTAACAGGGCCCACTGAAGCTTTCTTT. This sequence encodes CASSLLTGPTEAFF.

This chain uses TRBV5-1 with TRBJ2-7; 9 bases match TRBD1. Germline assignment: CDR1 SGHRS and CDR2 YFSETQ. With V trimmed by 9 bases and J by 5 bases, 12 bases remained unmatched. The CDR3 consists of 14 residues. The CDR3 DNA sequence: TGCGCCAACCCCGGGACAGGGTATACGAACGAGCAGTACTTC. This codes for CANPGTGYTNEQYF. The whole variable domain, filled in from reference TRBV5-1 and TRBJ2-7, reads KAGVTQTPRYLIKTRGQQVTLSCSPISGHRSVSWYQQTPGQGLQFLFEYFSETQRNKGNFPGRFSGRQFSNSRSEMNVSTLELGDSALYLCANPGTGYTNEQYFGPGTRLTVT.

The genes are TRBV4-3 and TRBJ1-1; weak D call: TRBD1 (5 bases). V lost 4 bases to trimming and J lost 3 bases, with 21 bases between them. Per the germline V gene, CDR1 is LGHNA and CDR2 is YSLEER. CDR3 length equals 17 residues. The CDR3 coding sequence is TGCGCCAGCAGCCCGGCGGGGCTGAACAGTGGATACACTGAAGCTTTCTTT. Translated, it gives CASSPAGLNSGYTEAFF.